The rows below give T cell receptor beta chains drawn from one sample of a study of CD8 T cells in Susac syndrome. TCRdb redid the calling of the immunoSEQ multiplex PCR reads with MiXCR, one entry per CDR3 protein. The top ten hold 0.62% of the sample, which has roughly 86,000 distinct CDR3 sequences, about 96% seen once. Sample: CD8+ T cells from PBMCs. Every receptor here comes from a human donor with Susac syndrome. Each CDR3 is given with its conserved first and last residue. The D gene is left open where the match is weak. Where a row states a size, it is once, few, many or the class of an expanded clone; other rows omit it.

J,V,D,size,CDR3,DNA
TRBJ1-2,TRBV9,NA,NA,CASSVATGGRGYTF,TGTGCCAGCAGCGTAGCTACTGGGGGACGAGGCTACACCTTC
TRBJ1-1,TRBV30,NA,NA,CAWSGPRQWNTEAFF,TGTGCCTGGAGTGGACCCCGACAGTGGAACACTGAAGCTTTCTTT
TRBJ1-1,TRBV28,NA,NA,CASSSGEPNTEAFF,TGTGCCAGCAGTTCTGGGGAGCCGAACACTGAAGCTTTCTTT
TRBJ2-7,TRBV5-4,TRBD2,NA,CASSSALAGGSYEQYF,TGTGCCAGCAGCTCGGCACTAGCGGGGGGTTCCTACGAGCAGTACTTC
TRBJ2-5,TRBV7-2,NA,NA,CASSSWTEAETQYF,TGTGCCAGCAGCTCATGGACAGAGGCGGAGACCCAGTACTTC
TRBJ1-5,TRBV20-1,NA,NA,CSASLPEAGSNQPQHF,TGCAGTGCTAGTCTCCCGGAGGCAGGGTCTAATCAGCCCCAGCATTTT
TRBJ2-3,TRBV20-1,NA,NA,CSARIPGSAGTDTQYF,TGCAGTGCTAGGATTCCGGGATCCGCGGGCACAGATACGCAGTATTTT
TRBJ1-2,TRBV20-1,NA,NA,CSASRSYGYTF,TGCAGTGCTAGCCGTAGCTATGGCTACACCTTC
TRBJ2-7,TRBV4-3,TRBD1,NA,CASSQLPGQGNEQYF,TGCGCCAGCAGCCAACTACCGGGACAGGGCAACGAGCAGTACTTC
TRBJ2-5,TRBV20-1,NA,NA,CSKSQLYDQETQYF,TGCAGTAAATCCCAGCTCTACGACCAAGAGACCCAGTACTTC
TRBJ1-2,TRBV30,NA,NA,CVFVGGGDGYTF,TGTGTCTTCGTTGGGGGGGGCGATGGCTACACCTTC
TRBJ1-6,TRBV28,NA,NA,CASSFRRLGQNNSPLHF,TGTGCCAGCAGTTTCAGGAGGCTAGGACAGAATAATTCACCCCTCCACTTT
TRBJ1-5,TRBV6-2/TRBV6-3,NA,NA,CASSLYRETQPQHF,TGTGCCAGCAGTTTATACAGGGAGACCCAGCCCCAGCATTTT
TRBJ1-5,TRBV9,TRBD1,NA,CASGDSYSNQPQHF,TGTGCCAGCGGGGACAGCTATAGCAATCAGCCCCAGCATTTT
TRBJ1-1,TRBV5-1,TRBD1,NA,CASSLEGTVIGRTEAFF,TGCGCCAGCAGCTTGGAGGGGACAGTAATTGGGAGGACTGAAGCTTTCTTT
TRBJ2-3,TRBV20-1,TRBD2,NA,CSARSADGGYTDTQYF,TGCAGTGCTAGGTCTGCGGACGGGGGGTACACAGATACGCAGTATTTT
TRBJ1-2,TRBV9,NA,NA,CASSDWTGGSYGYTF,TGTGCCAGCAGCGATTGGACTGGGGGGAGCTATGGCTACACCTTC
TRBJ2-7,TRBV3-1,TRBD1,NA,CASSQGRTGGYEQYF,TGTGCCAGCAGCCAAGGTAGGACAGGGGGATACGAGCAGTACTTC
TRBJ2-1,TRBV19,TRBD2,NA,CASSGISGGLSSYNEQFF,TGTGCCAGTAGCGGGATTAGCGGGGGCCTTAGCTCCTACAATGAGCAGTTCTTC
TRBJ2-4,TRBV28,TRBD1,NA,CASSIRDRVRDIQYF,TGTGCCAGCAGCATCCGGGACAGGGTCAGAGACATTCAGTACTTC
TRBJ2-7,TRBV4-3,TRBD1,NA,CASSQLPPQRDRPYEQYF,TGCGCCAGCAGCCAGCTCCCTCCTCAACGGGACAGGCCCTACGAGCAGTACTTC
TRBJ1-2,TRBV5-4,TRBD1,NA,CASSLLRGNGYTF,TGTGCCAGCAGCTTACTCAGGGGGAACGGCTACACCTTC
TRBJ2-7,TRBV24-1,NA,NA,CATSAAYPYEQYF,TGTGCCACCAGTGCGGCCTATCCCTACGAGCAGTACTTC
TRBJ2-6,TRBV30,TRBD1,NA,CAWSKQGQGATGANVLIF,TGTGCCTGGAGTAAGCAGGGACAGGGGGCGACCGGGGCCAACGTCCTGATTTTC
TRBJ2-7,TRBV6-2/TRBV6-3,TRBD1,NA,CASTKGPDRFDEQYF,TGTGCCAGCACCAAGGGGCCGGACAGGTTCGACGAGCAGTACTTC
TRBJ1-1,TRBV27,NA,NA,CASSHRGQTNTEAFF,TGTGCCAGCAGCCACAGAGGACAGACTAACACTGAAGCTTTCTTT
TRBJ1-2,TRBV7-9,NA,NA,CASSRSGGGKISYGYTF,TGTGCCAGCAGCCGATCGGGCGGTGGGAAAATCAGCTATGGCTACACCTTC
TRBJ2-3,TRBV9,NA,NA,CASSVAFGGTDTQYF,TGTGCCAGCAGCGTAGCATTTGGTGGCACAGATACGCAGTATTTT
TRBJ1-2,TRBV30,NA,NA,CAWDFGSGGDGYTF,TGTGCCTGGGACTTTGGTTCCGGGGGCGATGGCTACACCTTC
TRBJ1-2,TRBV9,NA,NA,CAVVRLGISYGYTF,TGTGCCGTCGTCCGATTGGGCATCTCCTATGGCTACACCTTC
TRBJ1-5,TRBV27,NA,once,CASSLTGFQPQHF,TGTGCCAGCAGTCTTACAGGGTTTCAGCCCCAGCATTTT
TRBJ2-7,TRBV7-9,NA,NA,CASSSDVRGYYEQYF,TGTGCCAGCAGCTCCGATGTCCGAGGCTACTACGAGCAGTACTTC
TRBJ1-1,TRBV9,TRBD1,NA,CASSPGGNAEAFF,TGTGCCAGCAGCCCAGGGGGGAACGCTGAAGCTTTCTTT
TRBJ1-2,TRBV7-2,NA,NA,CASSPRTDGYTF,TGTGCCAGCAGCCCGAGGACAGACGGCTACACCTTC
TRBJ1-1,TRBV11-1,TRBD1,NA,CASSRTGTTEAFF,TGTGCCAGCAGTCGGACAGGGACCACTGAAGCTTTCTTT
TRBJ2-1,TRBV12-3/TRBV12-4,TRBD2,once,CASSLGGGGGIINEQFF,TGTGCCAGCAGTTTAGGGGGAGGCGGGGGGATAATCAATGAGCAGTTCTTC
TRBJ2-1,TRBV2,NA,NA,CASLSHEQFF,TGTGCCTCCCTGTCCCATGAGCAGTTCTTC
TRBJ2-2,TRBV20-1,NA,NA,CSAGGVANTGELFF,TGCAGTGCGGGCGGCGTCGCGAACACCGGGGAGCTGTTTTTT
TRBJ2-3,TRBV5-6,NA,NA,CASRTLAGSSTDTQYF,TGTGCCAGCAGAACCCTAGCAGGATCTAGCACAGATACGCAGTATTTT
TRBJ1-1,TRBV5-1,NA,NA,CASSLGDTDTEAFF,TGCGCCAGCAGCTTGGGGGACACCGACACTGAAGCTTTCTTT
TRBJ2-7,TRBV4-3,NA,NA,CASSQDISTDSYEQYF,TGCGCCAGCAGCCAAGATATATCGACAGACTCCTACGAGCAGTACTTC
TRBJ1-5,TRBV11-2,NA,NA,CASSLGMEQPQHF,TGTGCCAGCAGCTTAGGTATGGAGCAGCCCCAGCATTTT
TRBJ2-3,TRBV7-2,TRBD2,NA,CASRMGGGATDTQYF,TGTGCCAGCAGGATGGGCGGGGGGGCCACAGATACGCAGTATTTT
TRBJ2-6,TRBV9,NA,NA,CASSVDSRQRYTGANVLTF,TGTGCCAGCAGCGTAGATTCTCGGCAGAGATATACTGGGGCCAACGTCCTGACTTTC
TRBJ2-7,TRBV4-3,NA,NA,CASSQVAQDYEQYF,TGCGCCAGCAGCCAAGTTGCACAGGACTACGAGCAGTACTTC
TRBJ2-4,TRBV6-1,NA,NA,CASSVDRRGLPSRYF,TGTGCCAGCAGTGTCGACAGGCGGGGTCTCCCAAGTCGGTACTTC